Presented here are 26 T cell receptor beta chains from one specimen sequenced in a study of regulatory T cells in long-lasting Graves disease. The time point was: newly diagnosed GD, antithyroid drugs for less than 3 months. TCR sequences were obtained from RNA taken from PBMCs. CDR3-region Arm-PCR and iRepertoire HTBI primers produced the TCR beta libraries. MiXCR, run by TCRdb on the multiplex PCR reads, gives a single entry per CDR3 protein. The data contain around 230,000 distinct CDR3 sequences, around 17% of them singletons. Sequences were derived from peripheral blood mononuclear cells (PBMCs), sampled at new diagnosis, from a patient treated with antithyroid drugs. Receptors originate from a female donor with Graves disease.

Many counts were recorded for this clonotype. The chain couples TRBV9 to TRBJ2-3; no reliable D call. The V gene lost 0 bases and the J gene lost 4 bases, with 12 bases spanning the gap. Germline V lookup: CDR1 SGDLS, CDR2 YYNGEE. The CDR3 length is 15 residues. CDR3 nucleotide sequence: TGTGCCAGCAGCGTAGTTCCCGGTCAGGCAGATACGCAGTATTTT. This codes for CASSVVPGQADTQYF.

This clonotype occurred many times. This chain connects TRBV9 to TRBJ2-3; TRBD2 matches at 8 bases. Germline values: CDR1 SGDLS, CDR2 YYNGEE. CDR3 length: 15 residues. J was trimmed by 4 bases and V by 2 bases; bases with no gene match: 6. Written as DNA, the CDR3 is TGTGCCAGCAGCGTGGCGGGAGGAGTATCAGATACGCAGTATTTT. Its protein is CASSVAGGVSDTQYF.

The chain couples TRBV27 to TRBJ1-6; 8 bases are shared with TRBD1. The germline gives CDR1 MNHEY, CDR2 SMNVEV (reference sequence). The trim removed 0 bases at V and 5 bases at J, leaving 3 bases unmatched. CDR3 length: 16 amino acids. DNA for the CDR3: TGTGCCAGCAGTTTATCCTACAGGGGGGATAATTCACCCCTCCACTTT. Protein product: CASSLSYRGDNSPLHF.

There are many counts of this clonotype. The chain combines TRBV28 with TRBJ1-6; D gene uncertain. Germline CDR1 reads MDHEN; CDR2 reads SYDVKM. The CDR3 runs to 16 residues. V was clipped by 5 bases and J by 4 bases, with 15 bases between them. The CDR3: CASSQMPAAYNSPLHF. The CDR3, as DNA: TGTGCCAGCAGTCAAATGCCGGCAGCATATAATTCACCCCTCCACTTT.

This clonotype was seen only a few times. Germline is not matched at one junction end, which may reflect a read error. V and J are TRBV27 and TRBJ2-2; TRBD2 aligns across 9 bases. CDR1 MNHEY and CDR2 SMNVEV come from the germline V gene (reference sequence). CDR3 size: 15 residues. CDR3 DNA: TGTGCCAGCAGTTCTAGCGGGATGGGCACCGGGGAGCTGCTTTTT. Protein product: CASSSSGMGTGELLF.

This clonotype was counted many times. The genes are TRBV11-2 and TRBJ1-6, with no clear D. Germline loops: CDR1 SGHAT, CDR2 FQNNGV. This CDR3 spans 15 amino acids. The germline V and J ends were trimmed by 0 bases and 9 bases, with 12 bases remaining between them. The CDR3 sequence: CASSLELGLRSPLHF. For the CDR3, the DNA is TGTGCCAGCAGCTTAGAGTTAGGACTTCGTTCACCCCTCCACTTT.

This clonotype turned up a few times. The V call is TRBV3-1, the J call TRBJ1-2; 7 positions match TRBD1. V gave up 0 bases and J gave up 7 bases; unmatched junction bases: 5. This CDR3 spans 14 amino acids. Germline V CDR1 and CDR2: LGHDT, YNNKEL (reference sequence). As DNA, the CDR3 is TGTGCCAGCAGCCAAGATACCAGGGGGGGTGGCTACACCTTC. It is translated as CASSQDTRGGGYTF.

Many counts were recorded for this clonotype. This rearrangement joins TRBV5-1 to TRBJ2-1, with TRBD2 matching over 10 bases. V shed 8 bases and J 6 bases; nucleotides not matched to a gene: 8. The germline V gene has CDR1 SGHRS and CDR2 YFSETQ. The length of the CDR3 is 14 residues. The CDR3: CASRPASGSNEQFF. The DNA for the CDR3 is TGCGCCAGTCGCCCGGCTAGCGGGAGCAATGAGCAGTTCTTC. Drawing the rest from reference TRBV5-1 and TRBJ2-1, the complete variable domain is KAGVTQTPRYLIKTRGQQVTLSCSPISGHRSVSWYQQTPGQGLQFLFEYFSETQRNKGNFPGRFSGRQFSNSRSEMNVSTLELGDSALYLCASRPASGSNEQFFGPGTRLTVL.

This clonotype has at least ten counts. J is TRBJ2-3 and V is TRBV20-1; 13 bases align to TRBD2. V shed 6 bases and J 7 bases; nucleotides not matched to a gene: 16. Germline V CDR1 and CDR2: DFQATT, SNEGSKA (reference sequence). The CDR3 loop spans 17 amino acids. The CDR3 protein is CSAETGLAGAMRNTQYF. DNA for the CDR3: TGCAGTGCCGAGACTGGACTAGCGGGGGCTATGCGAAATACGCAGTATTTT.

DNA of the CDR3: TGTGCCAGCAGTGAACCGGGTAGATCGGGAGAGACCCAGTACTTC. Its protein product is CASSEPGRSGETQYF. The V call is TRBV2, the J call TRBJ2-5, with D unresolved. With 2 bases removed from V and 4 bases from J, the gap between germline ends came to 14 bases. This CDR3 region has 15 residues. Germline V gene sequence: CDR1 SNHLY, CDR2 FYNNEI.

Concerning this clonotype: It is likely a read error: a sequence one base away is far more abundant. The chain links TRBV5-1 to TRBJ2-3; D call uncertain. The CDR3 extends over 14 amino acids. The germline CDR1 and CDR2 sequences are SGHRS and YFSETQ. The CDR3 nucleotides are TGTGCCAGCAGCCAAGTCGTTGTTACACGTACGCAGTATTTT. It encodes CASSQVVVTRTQYF.

This chain links TRBV28 with TRBJ2-1; D is possibly TRBD2 (6 bases). The V gene lost 6 bases and the J gene lost 0 bases, with 9 bases spanning the gap. CDR3 length: 14 amino acids. Germline values: CDR1 MDHEN, CDR2 SYDVKM. The CDR3 sequence is CASRAGSSYNEQFF. The CDR3 nucleotides read TGTGCCAGCAGGGCGGGGAGCTCCTACAATGAGCAGTTCTTC.

The chain recombines TRBV30 with TRBJ1-2; 7 bases align to TRBD1. The ends lost 5 bases at V and 5 bases at J; junction bases unmatched: 5. CDR1 is GTSNPN, CDR2 SVGIG, per germline (reference sequence). This CDR3 comprises 12 residues. CDR3 in amino acids: CAWDRDRYGYTF. CDR3 nucleotide sequence: TGTGCCTGGGACCGGGACAGATATGGCTACACCTTC.

The V gene is TRBV28, the J gene TRBJ2-3; tentative D call: TRBD2 (6 bases). CDR1 and CDR2 from the germline V gene are MDHEN and SYDVKM. V lost 7 bases to trimming and J lost 0 bases, with 14 bases between them. This CDR3 contains 15 residues. CDR3 in amino acids: CASTGSGSSTDTQYF. CDR3 nucleotides: TGTGCCAGCACGGGTAGCGGATCTAGCACAGATACGCAGTATTTT.

There are many counts of this clonotype. The chain uses TRBV10-3 and TRBJ2-1, with 11 bases fitting TRBD2. The ends lost 5 bases at V and 0 bases at J; junction bases unmatched: 3. Per the germline V gene, CDR1 is ENHRY and CDR2 is SYGVKD. This CDR3 spans 16 amino acids. CDR3: CAISLAGGSSYNEQFF. The CDR3 DNA is TGTGCCATCAGTCTAGCGGGGGGCAGCTCCTACAATGAGCAGTTCTTC.

This clonotype appeared once. The chain links TRBV20-1 to TRBJ1-5, with TRBD1 as a possible D gene (5 bases). The CDR3 runs to 13 residues. CDR1 is DFQATT and CDR2 is SNEGSKA in the germline V gene (reference sequence). Trimming took 5 bases from V and 3 from J, leaving 11 bases between them. The CDR3 DNA is TGCAGTGCTTCCGGGGCCTACAATCAGCCCCAGCATTTT. This sequence encodes CSASGAYNQPQHF.

A note on this clonotype: Just one base apart from a much larger clone, this may be a read error. The CDR3 DNA reads TGTGCCAGCAGCCAAGAGGTTCCCGGGCCCGAGCGGTACTTC. Translating it yields CASSQEVPGPERYF. The genes are TRBV7-2 and TRBJ2-7; D gene unclear. Germline CDR1 is SGHTA and CDR2 is FQGNSA. The CDR3 runs 14 residues.

Comments on this clonotype: A far larger clone lies a single base away; this is likely a read error. The chain joins TRBV19 to TRBJ2-3; TRBD2 aligns across 10 bases. The J call could be wrong; TRBJ2-5 is a better fit for the DNA end. The germline CDR1 and CDR2 sequences are LNHDA and SQIVND (reference sequence). CDR3 size: 15 residues. The CDR3 is CASRSSGSKWATQYF. The CDR3 nucleotides read TGTGCCAGCCGCTCTAGCGGGAGTAAATGGGCGACCCAGTACTTC.

Turning to this clonotype: This clone may be a read error of a much larger clone one base away. The chain couples TRBV19 to TRBJ2-3, with 9 bases matching TRBD1. Germline CDR1 reads LNHDA; CDR2 reads SQIVND (reference sequence). The CDR3 sequence is 14 residues long. In nucleotides, the CDR3 is TGTTCCAGTAGTATCCGGACAGGGGCAGATACGCAGTATTTT. This codes for CSSSIRTGADTQYF.

This clonotype was seen at least ten times. The chain links TRBV2 to TRBJ2-2; D not certain. The CDR3 runs to 11 residues. Germline CDR1 is SNHLY and CDR2 is FYNNEI. The V and J ends lost 6 bases and 6 bases respectively, with 5 bases between them. In DNA, the CDR3 is TGTGCCAGCAGGCGATCCGGGGAGCTGTTTTTT. Its protein is CASRRSGELFF.

The table lists this clonotype with many counts. The V and J genes are TRBV6-1 and TRBJ1-2; 9 bases agree with TRBD1. Germline CDR1 MNHNS, CDR2 SASEGT. The CDR3 is made up of 14 amino acids. J was trimmed by 3 bases and V by 7 bases; bases with no gene match: 6. The chain's CDR3 is CASIGTGRDYGYTF. The CDR3 nucleotides read TGTGCCAGCATCGGGACAGGGAGGGACTATGGCTACACCTTC.

This clonotype was detected many times. The CDR3 loop reads CASSYAEPVSGNTIYF. The CDR3 nucleotides are TGTGCCAGCAGTTACGCGGAGCCTGTCTCTGGAAACACCATATATTTT. The V and J genes are TRBV6-5 and TRBJ1-3, with D unclear. V was clipped by 2 bases and J by 0 bases, with 11 bases between them. The CDR3 extends over 16 amino acids. Germline V gives CDR1 MNHEY, CDR2 SVGAGI.

This clonotype was detected many times. V is TRBV11-2 and J is TRBJ2-5; TRBD1 is a possible D gene (6 bases). Trimming pared 3 bases from V and 6 bases from J, leaving 17 bases between. The V gene's germline CDR1 is SGHAT and CDR2 FQNNGV. The CDR3 runs 15 residues. For the CDR3, the DNA is TGTGCCAGCAGCTTCCCTACAGGGATTGTAAAGACCCAGTACTTC. Translation gives CASSFPTGIVKTQYF.

The chain links TRBV11-2 to TRBJ2-7; 8 bases fit TRBD1. Losses at the gene ends were 5 bases for V and 5 bases for J; bases not matched to a gene: 14. Germline CDR1 is SGHAT and CDR2 is FQNNGV. CDR3 length: 16 amino acids. The CDR3 loop is CASSPAATGVSDEQYF. CDR3 in DNA: TGTGCCAGCAGCCCCGCGGCGACAGGGGTTAGCGACGAGCAGTACTTC.

This clonotype has ten or more counts. The chain combines TRBV7-2 with TRBJ2-2, with a tentative D call TRBD2 (6 bases). Trimming shortened V by 3 bases and J by 4 bases, and 12 bases separated the two germline ends. This CDR3 spans 15 amino acids. Germline loops: CDR1 SGHTA, CDR2 FQGNSA. CDR3 nucleotides: TGTGCCAGCAGCTTTAGCGGAGGATCCACCGGGGAGCTGTTTTTT. As protein: CASSFSGGSTGELFF. Drawing the rest from reference TRBV7-2 and TRBJ2-2, the complete variable domain is GAGVSQSPSNKVTEKGKDVELRCDPISGHTALYWYRQSLGQGLEFLIYFQGNSAPDKSGLPSDRFSAERTGGSVSTLTIQRTQQEDSAVYLCASSFSGGSTGELFFGEGSRLTVL.

There are a few counts of this clonotype. This chain joins TRBV5-4 and TRBJ2-7; 8 nucleotides line up with TRBD2. CDR1 is SGHNT, CDR2 YYREEE, per germline (reference sequence). The CDR3 covers 18 residues. V lost 1 base and J lost 1; bases outside the gene matches: 13. The CDR3 coding sequence is TGTGCCAGCAGCTTGAATGGTAGATCGGCGGGAGGTTCCTACGAGCAGTACTTC. Translating it yields CASSLNGRSAGGSYEQYF.